Presented here are 4 T cell receptor beta chains from one specimen sequenced in a study of OX40 agonist ivuxolimab in advanced cancers. The library was produced with the immunoSEQ multiplex PCR assay. In its TCRdb copy, this immuneACCESS table keeps in-frame sequences only and misses some clones. Where compared with another copy, unresolved V genes explain less than half of these, and the others have no known cause. For this sample the table gives 45,000 to 70,000 clones, of which around 89% were detected only once. In total, the top ten clones hold 1.2% to 1.5% of the sample. The starting material was CD4+ or CD8+ T cells sorted from blood, obtained in a trial of the OX40 agonist ivuxolimab. These receptors all come from an adult with an advanced solid tumor such as melanoma, head and neck, liver or kidney cancer.

The rearrangement uses TRBV10-2 and TRBJ2-1; D might be TRBD2 (6 bases). Between the trimmed V and J ends, which lost 6 bases and 9 bases, there was a span of 15 bases. The length of the CDR3 is 13 residues. From germline, CDR1 is WSHSY and CDR2 SAAADI. CDR3 region: CASSLAFYFEQFF. The CDR3 nucleotides read TGCGCCAGCAGCCTAGCGTTTTATTTTGAGCAGTTCTTC.

The gene calls are TRBV5-1 and TRBJ2-2; 8 bases agree with TRBD1. The CDR3 has 16 amino acids. With 3 bases clipped from V and 4 bases from J, the junction kept 8 bases outside the gene matches. Germline CDR1 reads SGHRS; CDR2 reads YFSETQ. DNA for the CDR3: TGCGCCAGCAGCTACTTAATGACAGGGGCCACCGGGGAGCTGTTTTTT. Amino acid sequence: CASSYLMTGATGELFF.

This chain uses TRBV2 with TRBJ1-2; D is undetermined. V lost 6 bases to trimming and J lost 10 bases, with 18 bases between them. This CDR3 comprises 13 residues. Germline V gene sequence: CDR1 SNHLY, CDR2 FYNNEI. The CDR3 region has the DNA TGTGCCAGCAGCCTAGGGATAGAAACCGCCTACACCTTC. Amino acids: CASSLGIETAYTF.

This clone has only one observation. Here the CDR3 DNA reads TGTGCCAGTAGTAGCGGGGGACGCGGGGGGTACATTCAGTACTTC. This gives the protein CASSSGGRGGYIQYF. The chain employs TRBV19 and TRBJ2-4, with 8 bases identical to TRBD2. This CDR3 has 15 amino acids. The germline V gene encodes CDR1 LNHDA and CDR2 SQIVND (reference sequence). V shed 4 bases and J 8 bases; nucleotides not matched to a gene: 10.